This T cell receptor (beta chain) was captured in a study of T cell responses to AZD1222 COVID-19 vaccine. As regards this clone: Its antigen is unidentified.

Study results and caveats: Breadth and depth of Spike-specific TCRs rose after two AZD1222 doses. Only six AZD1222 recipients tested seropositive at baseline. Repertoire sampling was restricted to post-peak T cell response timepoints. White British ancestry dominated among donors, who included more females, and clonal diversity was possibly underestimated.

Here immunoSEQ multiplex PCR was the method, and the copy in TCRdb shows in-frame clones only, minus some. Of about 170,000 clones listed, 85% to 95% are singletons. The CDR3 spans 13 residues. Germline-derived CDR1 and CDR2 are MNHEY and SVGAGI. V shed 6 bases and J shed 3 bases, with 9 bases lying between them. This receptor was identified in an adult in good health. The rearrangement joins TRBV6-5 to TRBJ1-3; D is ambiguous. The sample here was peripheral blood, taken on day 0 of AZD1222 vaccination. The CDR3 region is CASRKPGGNTIYF. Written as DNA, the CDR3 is TGTGCCAGCAGAAAGCCCGGTGGAAACACCATATATTTT.